The 27 T cell receptor beta chains below all came from one sample that was sequenced in a study of CD8+CD57+ T cells in acquired aplastic anemia. For sequencing, patients were chosen who had shown expansion of CD8+CD57+ cells by flow cytometry. Genomic DNA constituted the template upon which TCR beta VDJ and CDR3 profiling was performed. TCRdb analysed the reads with MiXCR anew, one entry per CDR3 protein. This table holds 150,000 to 200,000 distinct CDR3 sequences, around 48% found once. The material sequenced was sorted CD4+, CD8+, or CD8+CD57+ T cells (not recorded which) from PBMCs. These receptors were collected from a human donor with aplastic anemia.

There are a few counts of this clonotype. Possible read error: a much larger clone is one base away. This sequence joins TRBV25-1 and TRBJ1-1; D is unresolved. Between the trimmed V and J ends, which lost 4 bases and 1 base, there was a span of 7 bases. Germline V gene sequence: CDR1 MGHDK, CDR2 SYGVNS. This CDR3 comprises 13 residues. The CDR3 loop reads CASSGVGNTEAFF. CDR3 DNA: TGTGCCAGCAGTGGGGTGGGGAACACTGAAGCTTTCTTT.

This clonotype was recorded many times. This chain links TRBV5-4 with TRBJ2-6; D is possibly TRBD1 or TRBD2 (6 bases each). The CDR3 loop spans 15 amino acids. Germline CDR1 SGHNT, CDR2 YYREEE (reference sequence). V was trimmed by 1 base and J by 4 bases, leaving 9 bases between them. This CDR3 reads CASSLWGAGANVLTF. For the CDR3, the DNA is TGTGCCAGCAGCTTGTGGGGGGCCGGGGCCAACGTCCTGACTTTC.

Comment on this clonotype: The CDR3 ends on some other residue instead of the conserved phenylalanine or tryptophan, so this is likely a read error. V is TRBV15 and J is TRBJ2-2, with 7 positions matching TRBD1. This CDR3 has 18 residues. CDR1 is LNHNV, CDR2 YYDKDF, per germline (reference sequence). V dropped 6 bases and J dropped 3; count of bases not matched to a gene: 16. CDR3 DNA sequence: TGTGCCACCAGTGAACCGAGACAGGGTCTAATCGACACCGGGGAGCTGTTTCTT. The encoded protein is CATSEPRQGLIDTGELFL.

This clonotype has ten or more counts. The chain combines TRBV4-1 with TRBJ2-5, with 7 bases that match TRBD2. The V segment lost 1 base and the J segment 4 bases; nucleotides outside the gene matches: 9. CDR1 and CDR2 from the germline V gene are MGHRA and YSYEKL. The CDR3 has 16 amino acids. The CDR3 nucleotides are TGCGCCAGCAGCCAAGGTCCAGCGGGGTCCCCAGAGACCCAGTACTTC. It specifies CASSQGPAGSPETQYF.

This clonotype was observed a handful of times. The chain combines TRBV11-2 with TRBJ1-1, with 11 bases lining up with TRBD1. The CDR3 totals 16 residues. V lost 8 bases, J lost 4 bases, and 12 bases stayed unmatched. Germline-derived CDR1 and CDR2 are SGHAT and FQNNGV. The DNA for the CDR3 is TGTGCCAGCCGTTGGGACAGGGGGGTAAAAGGCACTGAAGCTTTCTTT. This codes for CASRWDRGVKGTEAFF.

The chain combines TRBV2 with TRBJ1-3; 7 bases align to TRBD1. The CDR3 sequence is 11 residues long. Germline CDR1 reads SNHLY; CDR2 reads FYNNEI. The junction had 4 bases not matched to a gene; V was cut back by 8 bases and J by 9 bases. The CDR3 sequence: CASLDRATIYF. The DNA for the CDR3 is TGTGCCAGCCTCGACAGGGCCACCATATATTTT.

The chain recombines TRBV2 with TRBJ2-3; 11 nucleotides match TRBD1. The CDR3 runs 15 residues. The V segment lost 8 bases and the J segment 5 bases; nucleotides outside the gene matches: 9. Germline V CDR1 and CDR2: SNHLY, FYNNEI. CDR3 sequence reads: CASCWTGGRGDTQYF. Here the CDR3 DNA reads TGTGCCAGCTGCTGGACAGGGGGCAGAGGAGATACGCAGTATTTT.

This rearrangement joins TRBV5-1 to TRBJ2-3, with 7 bases lining up with TRBD2. The germline CDR1 and CDR2 sequences are SGHRS and YFSETQ. With 5 bases clipped from V and 2 bases from J, the junction kept 5 bases outside the gene matches. The CDR3 is made up of 14 amino acids. The CDR3 region has the DNA TGCGCCAGCAGAAGCGGGGAGATCACAGATACGCAGTATTTT. Translating it yields CASRSGEITDTQYF.

Notes on this clonotype: Since the CDR3 does not end with the conserved phenylalanine or tryptophan, this likely comes from a read error. This rearrangement joins TRBV2 to TRBJ2-5; D not resolved. Germline CDR1 is SNHLY and CDR2 is FYNNEI. The CDR3 contains 12 residues. Trimming removed 6 bases from V and 3 bases from J, with 8 bases in between. CDR3 sequence reads: CASSLGKETQYL. The CDR3 nucleotides read TGTGCCAGCAGCCTAGGGAAAGAGACCCAGTACCTC.

This clonotype showed up many times. V gene TRBV5-1 combines with J gene TRBJ1-1; maybe TRBD1 (6 bases). The CDR3 is 14 amino acids. Trimming took 5 bases from V and 1 from J, leaving 12 bases between them. The germline CDR1 and CDR2 sequences are SGHRS and YFSETQ. The DNA for the CDR3 is TGCGCCAGCAGTACCGGACAGCCGAACACTGAAGCTTTCTTT. This gives the protein CASSTGQPNTEAFF.

The sample holds many counts of this clonotype. V and J are TRBV5-4 and TRBJ2-3, with TRBD1 matching over 7 bases. This CDR3 contains 13 residues. Germline CDR1 SGHNT, CDR2 YYREEE (reference sequence). V was clipped by 2 bases and J by 8 bases; unmatched bases: 5. The CDR3 DNA reads as TGTGCCAGCAGCTTAGGGGGCGAGGGTACGCAGTATTTT. As protein: CASSLGGEGTQYF.

V is TRBV14 and J is TRBJ2-7; no clear D gene. The V end was cut by 1 base, the J end by 2 bases, with 9 bases between. The CDR3 runs to 14 residues. Germline values: CDR1 SGHDN, CDR2 FVKESK. The CDR3 DNA sequence: TGTGCCAGCAGCCAAGTTGACGGACCCTACGAGCAGTACTTC. It codes for CASSQVDGPYEQYF.

In this sample, this clonotype turned up many times. This sequence joins TRBV7-2 and TRBJ1-5; 7 nucleotides align to TRBD1. Germline V CDR1 and CDR2: SGHTA, FQGNSA. J lost 7 bases, V lost 3 bases, and 6 bases had no gene match. The length of the CDR3 is 14 residues. CDR3 loop: CASSFDRVGQPQHF. CDR3 nucleotides: TGTGCCAGCAGCTTCGACAGGGTCGGACAGCCCCAGCATTTT.

This clonotype came up a few times. The chain uses TRBV7-8 and TRBJ2-1, with D possibly TRBD2 on 5 matching bases. There are 12 residues in the CDR3. Deletions cut 7 bases from V and 2 bases from J, with 6 bases between. Germline loops: CDR1 SGHVS, CDR2 FQNEAQ. The CDR3 DNA is TGTGCCAGCATGAGGGCCTACAATGAGCAGTTCTTC. This sequence encodes CASMRAYNEQFF.

The chain carries TRBV10-3 and TRBJ2-7; D possibly uses TRBD1 or TRBD2 (5 bases each). V gave up 1 base and J gave up 6 bases, with 7 bases separating them. CDR1 is ENHRY and CDR2 is SYGVKD in the germline V gene. The CDR3 totals 12 residues. In nucleotides, the CDR3 is TGTGCCATCAGTGAGTGGGGGAGCGAGCAGTACTTC. This codes for CAISEWGSEQYF.

This clonotype occurred a few times. The CDR3 reads CASSTDVWAEQYF. CDR3 nucleotide sequence: TGTGCCAGTAGTACCGACGTGTGGGCCGAGCAGTACTTC. The chain combines TRBV19 with TRBJ2-7; D remains ambiguous. Trimming left V 4 bases short and J 6 bases short, with 13 bases between. The CDR3 spans 13 residues. From germline, CDR1 is LNHDA and CDR2 SQIVND (reference sequence).

This clonotype occurred many times. A read error may account for a junction end that differs from germline. This sequence joins TRBV3-1 and TRBJ1-3; D unresolved. Germline V CDR1 and CDR2: LGHDT, YNNKEL (reference sequence). The CDR3 length is 13 residues. DNA of the CDR3: TGCGCCAGCAGCCAGGATGGTGGAAACACCATATATTTT. This sequence encodes CASSQDGGNTIYF.

The gene calls are TRBV7-9 and TRBJ1-2; D gene uncertain. The CDR3 length is 13 residues. Trimming removed 5 bases at V and 4 bases at J, with 11 bases between. The germline CDR1 and CDR2 sequences are SEHNR and FQNEAQ (reference sequence). The CDR3 DNA reads as TGTGCCAGCAGCGTAGAGGACCCCTATGGCTACACCTTC. Encoded protein: CASSVEDPYGYTF.

The chain recombines TRBV10-1 with TRBJ2-3; 10 nucleotides align to TRBD2. CDR1 and CDR2 from the germline V gene are WNHNN and SYGVQD (reference sequence). The CDR3 runs to 18 residues. The trim removed 0 bases at V and 2 bases at J, leaving 8 bases unmatched. This CDR3 is CASSESLRTSGDTDTQYF. CDR3 in DNA: TGCGCCAGCAGTGAGTCCCTACGCACTAGCGGGGACACAGATACGCAGTATTTT.

In its sample, this clonotype was seen many times. J is TRBJ2-3 and V is TRBV5-6; TRBD2 is a possible D gene (6 bases). V shed 2 bases and J shed 3 bases, with 7 bases lying between them. Germline CDR1 SGHDT, CDR2 YYEEEE. CDR3 length equals 13 residues. The CDR3 DNA reads TGTGCCAGCAGCTTAAGCGGGACAGATACGCAGTATTTT. Protein: CASSLSGTDTQYF.

V usage is TRBV9 and J usage is TRBJ2-7; maybe TRBD1 (6 bases). Germline values: CDR1 SGDLS, CDR2 YYNGEE. Trimming took 0 bases from V and 6 from J, leaving 10 bases between them. The CDR3 is 13 amino acids. The CDR3 nucleotides read TGTGCCAGCAGCGTAGGTGGGGGCGGCGAGCAGTACTTC. Its protein is CASSVGGGGEQYF. The full variable domain, with the rest looked up from reference TRBV9 and TRBJ2-7, is DSGVTQTPKHLITATGQRVTLRCSPRSGDLSVYWYQQSLDQGLQFLIQYYNGEERAKGNILERFSAQQFPDLHSELNLSSLELGDSALYFCASSVGGGGEQYFGPGTRLTVT.

The J gene is TRBJ2-7, the V gene TRBV11-2; D might be TRBD1 (5 bases). CDR3 length: 15 residues. The germline gives CDR1 SGHAT, CDR2 FQNNGV. V was cut by 0 bases and J by 6 bases, with 15 bases left in between. Here the CDR3 DNA reads TGTGCCAGCAGCTTAGATGCCAGTCCTCAGGGCGAGCAGTACTTC. This translates into CASSLDASPQGEQYF.

This clonotype was picked up a small number of times. The J gene is TRBJ1-5, the V gene TRBV4-3; TRBD1 matches 11 bases. In germline, CDR1 is LGHNA, CDR2 YSLEER. The CDR3 length is 18 residues. Trimming removed 2 bases from V and 3 bases from J; junction bases left unmatched: 9. CDR3 sequence reads: CASSQYPGQGGDNQPQHF. The CDR3 DNA reads TGCGCCAGCAGCCAATACCCGGGACAGGGGGGGGACAATCAGCCCCAGCATTTT.

In this sample, this clonotype turned up a few times. The J gene is TRBJ2-3, the V gene TRBV7-2; 7 nucleotides align to TRBD2. The CDR3 consists of 15 residues. Per germline, CDR1 SGHTA and CDR2 FQGNSA. V gave up 1 base and J gave up 1 base; unmatched junction bases: 2. In DNA, the CDR3 is TGTGCCAGCAGCTTAGTGCTAGCGGGCACAGATACGCAGTATTTT. It specifies CASSLVLAGTDTQYF.

This clonotype has ten or more counts. The rearrangement uses TRBV4-1 and TRBJ1-6, with a possible D match to TRBD1 (6 bases). This CDR3 is 16 amino acids long. The V end was cut by 2 bases, the J end by 6 bases, with 14 bases between. The germline V gene has CDR1 MGHRA and CDR2 YSYEKL. CDR3 DNA sequence: TGCGCCAGCAGCCAAACCCCCGGGGGCCGTAATTCACCCCTCCACTTT. Protein product: CASSQTPGGRNSPLHF.

This clonotype was counted ten times or more. This sequence joins TRBV19 and TRBJ1-2; D gene uncertain. CDR1 is LNHDA and CDR2 is SQIVND in the germline V gene (reference sequence). V was pared by 7 bases and J by 1 base, with 16 bases between. The CDR3 is 15 residues long. CDR3 DNA: TGTGCCAGTACCACAGAGGCGGGGTATAACTATGGCTACACCTTC. It encodes CASTTEAGYNYGYTF.

This clonotype showed up many times. This chain uses TRBV5-1 with TRBJ1-4, with 9 bases fitting TRBD1. The CDR3 is 14 amino acids. J lost 3 bases, V lost 6 bases, and 3 bases had no gene match. Germline V gene lookup returns CDR1 SGHRS and CDR2 YFSETQ. The CDR3 nucleotides are TGCGCCAGCACAAGACAGGGGGCTAATGAAAAACTGTTTTTT. It codes for CASTRQGANEKLFF. Looking up the rest from reference TRBV5-1 and TRBJ1-4 gives the full variable domain: KAGVTQTPRYLIKTRGQQVTLSCSPISGHRSVSWYQQTPGQGLQFLFEYFSETQRNKGNFPGRFSGRQFSNSRSEMNVSTLELGDSALYLCASTRQGANEKLFFGSGTQLSVL.